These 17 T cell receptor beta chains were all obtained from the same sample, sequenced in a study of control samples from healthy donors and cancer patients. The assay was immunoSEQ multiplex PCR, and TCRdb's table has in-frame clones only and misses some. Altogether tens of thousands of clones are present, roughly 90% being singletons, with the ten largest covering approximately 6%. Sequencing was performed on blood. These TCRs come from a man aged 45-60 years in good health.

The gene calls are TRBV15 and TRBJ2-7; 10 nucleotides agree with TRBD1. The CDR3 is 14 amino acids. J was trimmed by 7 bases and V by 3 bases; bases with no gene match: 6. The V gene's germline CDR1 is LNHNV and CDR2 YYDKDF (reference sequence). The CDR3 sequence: CATSSPGQGKEQYF. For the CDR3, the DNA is TGTGCCACCAGCAGCCCGGGACAGGGGAAGGAGCAGTACTTC.

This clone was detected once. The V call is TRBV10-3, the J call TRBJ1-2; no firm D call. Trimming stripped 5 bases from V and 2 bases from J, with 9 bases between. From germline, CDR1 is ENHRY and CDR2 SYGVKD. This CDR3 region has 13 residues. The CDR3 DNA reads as TGTGCCATCAGTAGCGGGTTGAACTATGGCTACACCTTC. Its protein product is CAISSGLNYGYTF.

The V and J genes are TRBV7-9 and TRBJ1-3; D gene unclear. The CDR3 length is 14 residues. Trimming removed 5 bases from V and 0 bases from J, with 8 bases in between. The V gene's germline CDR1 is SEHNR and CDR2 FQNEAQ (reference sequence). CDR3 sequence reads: CASSKTPSGNTIYF. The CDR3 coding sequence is TGTGCCAGCAGCAAGACCCCCTCTGGAAACACCATATATTTT. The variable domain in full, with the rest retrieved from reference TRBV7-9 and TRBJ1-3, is DTGVSQNPRHKITKRGQNVTFRCDPISEHNRLYWYRQTLGQGPEFLTYFQNEAQLEKSRLLSDRFSAERPKGSFSTLEIQRTEQGDSAMYLCASSKTPSGNTIYFGEGSWLTVV.

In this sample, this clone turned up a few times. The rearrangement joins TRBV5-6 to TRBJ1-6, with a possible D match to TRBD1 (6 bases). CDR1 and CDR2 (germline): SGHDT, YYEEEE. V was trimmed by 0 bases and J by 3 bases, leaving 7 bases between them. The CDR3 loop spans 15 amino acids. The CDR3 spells CASSLGTDYNSPLHF. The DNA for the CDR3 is TGTGCCAGCAGCTTGGGGACAGACTATAATTCACCCCTCCACTTT.

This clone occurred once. CDR3 in amino acids: CASRLALAGTYEQYF. Here the CDR3 DNA reads TGTGCAAGTCGCTTAGCGCTAGCGGGTACCTACGAGCAGTACTTC. The chain links TRBV12-2 to TRBJ2-7; the table's D call of TRBD2 was not tested on the DNA. TRBV12-2 is labeled a pseudogene. The length of the CDR3 is 15 residues.

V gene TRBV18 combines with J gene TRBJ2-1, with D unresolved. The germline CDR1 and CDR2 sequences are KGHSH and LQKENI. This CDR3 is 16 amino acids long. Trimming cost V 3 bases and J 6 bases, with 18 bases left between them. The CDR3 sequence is CASSPRVLRPGNEQFF. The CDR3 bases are TGTGCCAGCTCACCTCGTGTCCTGCGGCCCGGCAATGAGCAGTTCTTC. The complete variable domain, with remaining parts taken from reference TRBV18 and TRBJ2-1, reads NAGVMQNPRHLVRRRGQEARLRCSPMKGHSHVYWYRQLPEEGLKFMVYLQKENIIDESGMPKERFSAEFPKEGPSILRIQQVVRGDSAAYFCASSPRVLRPGNEQFFGPGTRLTVL.

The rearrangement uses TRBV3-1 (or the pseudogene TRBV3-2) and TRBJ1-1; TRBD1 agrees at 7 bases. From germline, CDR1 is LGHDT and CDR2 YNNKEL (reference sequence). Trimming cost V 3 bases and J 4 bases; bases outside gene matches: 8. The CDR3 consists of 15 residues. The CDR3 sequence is CASSHTGVSSTEAFF. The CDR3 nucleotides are TGTGCCAGCAGCCATACAGGGGTTTCCTCCACTGAAGCTTTCTTT.

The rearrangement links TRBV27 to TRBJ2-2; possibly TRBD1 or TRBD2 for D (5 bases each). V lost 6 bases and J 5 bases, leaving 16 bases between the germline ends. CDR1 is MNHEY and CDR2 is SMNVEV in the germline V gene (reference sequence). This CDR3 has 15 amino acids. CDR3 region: CASSRAAEGTGELFF. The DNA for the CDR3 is TGTGCCAGCAGCCGCGCGGCCGAGGGGACCGGGGAGCTGTTTTTT.

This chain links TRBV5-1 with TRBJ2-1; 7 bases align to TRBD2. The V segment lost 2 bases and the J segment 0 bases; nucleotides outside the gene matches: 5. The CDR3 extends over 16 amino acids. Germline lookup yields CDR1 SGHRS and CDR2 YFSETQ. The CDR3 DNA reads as TGCGCCAGCAGCTTTACGCTAGCGGCCTCCTACAATGAGCAGTTCTTC. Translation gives CASSFTLAASYNEQFF.

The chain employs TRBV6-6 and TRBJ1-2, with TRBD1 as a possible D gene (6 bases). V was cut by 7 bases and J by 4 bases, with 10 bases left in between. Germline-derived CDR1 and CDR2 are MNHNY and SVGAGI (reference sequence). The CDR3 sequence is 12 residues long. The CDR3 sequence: CASTPTGYGYTF. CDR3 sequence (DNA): TGTGCCAGCACTCCGACAGGCTATGGCTACACCTTC.

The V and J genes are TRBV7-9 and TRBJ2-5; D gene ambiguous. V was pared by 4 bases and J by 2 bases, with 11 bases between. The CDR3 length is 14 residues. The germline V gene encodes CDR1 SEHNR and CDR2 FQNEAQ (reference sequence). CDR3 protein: CASSSLVGQETQYF. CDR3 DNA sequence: TGTGCCAGCAGCTCTCTTGTTGGACAAGAGACCCAGTACTTC.

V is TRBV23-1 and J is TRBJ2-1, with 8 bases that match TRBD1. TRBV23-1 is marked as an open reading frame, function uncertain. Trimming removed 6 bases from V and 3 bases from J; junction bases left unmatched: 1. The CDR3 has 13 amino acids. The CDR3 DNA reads TGCGCCAGCAGCGGGACAGGCTACAATGAGCAGTTCTTC. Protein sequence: CASSGTGYNEQFF.

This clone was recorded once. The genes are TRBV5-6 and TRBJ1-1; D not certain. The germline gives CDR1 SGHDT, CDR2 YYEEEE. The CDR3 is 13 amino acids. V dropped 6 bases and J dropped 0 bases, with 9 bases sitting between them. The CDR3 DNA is TGTGCCAGCACCAAAGCGATGAACACTGAAGCTTTCTTT. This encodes CASTKAMNTEAFF.

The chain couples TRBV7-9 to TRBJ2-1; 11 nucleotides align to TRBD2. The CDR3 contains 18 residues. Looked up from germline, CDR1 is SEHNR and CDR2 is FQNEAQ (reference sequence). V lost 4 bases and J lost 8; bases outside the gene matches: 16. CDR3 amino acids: CASSSRGGTSGRGDEQFF. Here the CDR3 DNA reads TGTGCCAGCAGCTCCCGAGGTGGGACTAGCGGTCGAGGGGATGAGCAGTTCTTC.

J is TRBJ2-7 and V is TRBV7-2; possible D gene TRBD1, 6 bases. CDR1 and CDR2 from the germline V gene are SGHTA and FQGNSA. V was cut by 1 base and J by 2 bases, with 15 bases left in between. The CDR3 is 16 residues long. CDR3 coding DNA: TGTGCCAGCAGCTTAGGGTCCAGGGGCCCAACCTACGAGCAGTACTTC. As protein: CASSLGSRGPTYEQYF.

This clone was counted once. The CDR3 protein is CASSPPKRMNTEAFF. DNA for the CDR3: TGTGCCAGCTCACCACCGAAGAGGATGAACACTGAAGCTTTCTTT. J is TRBJ1-1 and V is TRBV18; D gene uncertain. Germline lookup yields CDR1 KGHSH and CDR2 LQKENI. V gave up 0 bases and J gave up 0 bases, with 8 bases separating them. This CDR3 has 15 residues.

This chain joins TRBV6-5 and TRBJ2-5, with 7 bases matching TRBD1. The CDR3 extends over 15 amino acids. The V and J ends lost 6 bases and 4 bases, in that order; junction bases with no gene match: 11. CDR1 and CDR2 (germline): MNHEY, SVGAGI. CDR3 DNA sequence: TGTGCCAGCAGGTTAACAGGGGTTGGGGGAGAGACCCAGTACTTC. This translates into CASRLTGVGGETQYF.